The text below deals with one T cell receptor beta chain. The data were obtained in a study of OX40 agonist ivuxolimab in advanced cancers. CDR1 is LNHDA and CDR2 is SQIVND in the germline V gene (reference sequence). V was trimmed by 3 bases and J by 7 bases, leaving 13 bases between them. The CDR3 loop spans 14 amino acids. The method was immunoSEQ multiplex PCR; TCRdb's version includes in-frame clones alone and lacks a portion of them. The sample has more than 70,000 clones; roughly nine tenths are singletons. J is TRBJ1-5 and V is TRBV19, with D perhaps TRBD1 (5 bases). This material consisted of CD4+ or CD8+ T cells sorted from blood, taken in a trial of the OX40 agonist ivuxolimab. This clonotype was obtained from an adult with an advanced solid tumor such as melanoma, head and neck, liver or kidney cancer. As DNA, the CDR3 is TGTGCCAGTAGTATTTCAGGGTTTAAACAGCCCCAGCATTTT. Amino acids: CASSISGFKQPQHF.